Here is one TCR beta chain with its context. The antigen is not known. The data belong to a study of blood T cells in healthy people across ages. The authors ran a second PCR of about 6 to 11 cycles using a sample-barcoded 5' primer and a J-beta primer mix. Every single cDNA molecule received a tag from a template-switch adaptor with 12 random nucleotides. Each CDR3 protein gets one entry after TCRdb re-called the 5' RACE reads with MiXCR. The table includes about a million distinct CDR3 sequences, more than 30% detected once. Points from the study as a whole: The unsorted PBMCs prevented any conclusive comparison of naive versus antigen-experienced cells. Strong correlation was found linking TCR beta diversity to naive T cell percentage. Long-lived donors exceeded aged donors in naive CD4+ cells and diversity.

Sequencing was performed on blood. The sequence derives from a man aged 18 to 30 in good health.

In nucleotides, the CDR3 is TGTGCCAGCAGCCAACATGAAGGCTATGGCTACACCTTC. It is translated as CASSQHEGYGYTF. The V gene is TRBV4-2, the J gene TRBJ1-2; D gene ambiguous. CDR3 size: 13 residues. Germline CDR1 reads LGHNA; CDR2 reads YNFKEQ. Trimming stripped 2 bases from V and 4 bases from J, with 8 bases between.